The TCR beta chain described here comes from a study of blood T cells in healthy people across ages. V was clipped by 4 bases and J by 2 bases, with 18 bases between them. CDR3 length: 15 amino acids. Germline CDR1 SQVTM, CDR2 ANQGSEA. General study points: Across the age range, TCR beta diversity per million T cells fell in a roughly linear way.

A second roughly 6 to 12 cycle PCR used barcoded and J-beta primers. A single record per CDR3 protein comes from TCRdb applying MiXCR to the 5' RACE reads. This sample has 1,300,000 or so distinct CDR3 sequences, with approximately 59% found just once. Turning to this clonotype: Its antigen is currently unknown.

The sequenced sample consisted of blood. The chain uses TRBV29-1 and TRBJ2-7; D may be TRBD2 (6 bases). This clonotype was sampled from a young man in good health. This CDR3 reads CSVAGEEGMTYEQYF. CDR3 nucleotide sequence: TGCAGCGTTGCCGGAGAGGAGGGAATGACCTACGAGCAGTACTTC.